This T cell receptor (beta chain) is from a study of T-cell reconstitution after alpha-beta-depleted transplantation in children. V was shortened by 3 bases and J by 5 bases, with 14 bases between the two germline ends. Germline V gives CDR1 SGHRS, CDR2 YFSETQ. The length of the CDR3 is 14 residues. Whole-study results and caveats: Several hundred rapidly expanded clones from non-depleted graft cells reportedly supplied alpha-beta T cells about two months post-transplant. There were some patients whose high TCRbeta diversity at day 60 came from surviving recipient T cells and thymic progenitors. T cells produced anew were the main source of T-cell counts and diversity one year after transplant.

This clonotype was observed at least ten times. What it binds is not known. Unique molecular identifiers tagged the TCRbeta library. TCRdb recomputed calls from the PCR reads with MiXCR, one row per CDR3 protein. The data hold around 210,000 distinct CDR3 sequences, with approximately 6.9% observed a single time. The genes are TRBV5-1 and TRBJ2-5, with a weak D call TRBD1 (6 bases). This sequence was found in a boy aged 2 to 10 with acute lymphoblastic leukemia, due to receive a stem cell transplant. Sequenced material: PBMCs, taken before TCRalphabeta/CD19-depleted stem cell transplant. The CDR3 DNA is TGCGCCAGCAGCTCCAGGGGATTAGGGGAGACCCAGTACTTC. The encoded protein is CASSSRGLGETQYF.